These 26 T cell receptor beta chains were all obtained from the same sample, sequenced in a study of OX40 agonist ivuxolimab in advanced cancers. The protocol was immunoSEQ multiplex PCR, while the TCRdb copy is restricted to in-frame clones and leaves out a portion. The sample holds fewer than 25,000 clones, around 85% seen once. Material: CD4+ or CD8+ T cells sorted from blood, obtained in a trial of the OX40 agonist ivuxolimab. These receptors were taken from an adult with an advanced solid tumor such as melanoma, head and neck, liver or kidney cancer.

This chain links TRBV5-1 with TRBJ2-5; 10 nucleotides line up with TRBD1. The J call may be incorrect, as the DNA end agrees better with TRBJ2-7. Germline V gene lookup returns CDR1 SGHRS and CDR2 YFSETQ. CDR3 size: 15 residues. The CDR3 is CASSYPGQGTNEQYF. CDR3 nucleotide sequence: TGCGCCAGCAGCTATCCGGGACAGGGGACCAACGAGCAGTACTTC.

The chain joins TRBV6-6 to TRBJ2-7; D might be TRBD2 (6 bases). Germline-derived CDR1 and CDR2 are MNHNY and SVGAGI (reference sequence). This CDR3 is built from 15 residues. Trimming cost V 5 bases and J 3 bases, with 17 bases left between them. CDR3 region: CASSRSRDWSYEQYF. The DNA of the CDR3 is TGTGCCAGCAGTAGATCACGGGACTGGAGCTACGAGCAGTACTTC.

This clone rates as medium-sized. The CDR3 region is CASSSHDKRGGRSPLHF. CDR3 DNA sequence: TGTGCCAGCAGCTCGCACGATAAAAGGGGAGGTCGTTCACCCCTCCACTTT. V usage is TRBV7-9 and J usage is TRBJ1-6; perhaps TRBD1 as D (5 bases). The CDR3 contains 17 residues. The germline gives CDR1 SEHNR, CDR2 FQNEAQ (reference sequence). V lost 4 bases to trimming and J lost 9 bases, with 22 bases between them.

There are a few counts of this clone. CDR3 in amino acids: CASSLPSGVLAEAFF. In nucleotides, the CDR3 is TGTGCCAGCAGTCTACCATCTGGGGTTCTTGCTGAAGCTTTCTTT. The gene calls are TRBV7-9 and TRBJ1-1; no clear D. Trimming shortened V by 6 bases and J by 6 bases, and 20 bases separated the two germline ends. Looked up from germline, CDR1 is SEHNR and CDR2 is FQNEAQ (reference sequence). The CDR3 contains 15 residues.

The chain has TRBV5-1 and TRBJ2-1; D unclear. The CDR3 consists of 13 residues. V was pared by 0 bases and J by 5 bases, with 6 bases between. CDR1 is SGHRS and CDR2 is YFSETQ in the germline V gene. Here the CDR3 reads CASSLEVNNEQFF. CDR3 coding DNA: TGCGCCAGCAGCTTGGAGGTAAACAATGAGCAGTTCTTC. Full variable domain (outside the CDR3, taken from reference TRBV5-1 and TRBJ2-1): KAGVTQTPRYLIKTRGQQVTLSCSPISGHRSVSWYQQTPGQGLQFLFEYFSETQRNKGNFPGRFSGRQFSNSRSEMNVSTLELGDSALYLCASSLEVNNEQFFGPGTRLTVL.

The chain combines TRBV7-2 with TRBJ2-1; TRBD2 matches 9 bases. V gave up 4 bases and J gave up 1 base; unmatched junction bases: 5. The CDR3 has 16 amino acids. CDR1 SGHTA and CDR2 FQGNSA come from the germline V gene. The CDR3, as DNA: TGTGCCAGCAGCTCTCCGGGACTAGCTTCCTACAATGAGCAGTTCTTC. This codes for CASSSPGLASYNEQFF.

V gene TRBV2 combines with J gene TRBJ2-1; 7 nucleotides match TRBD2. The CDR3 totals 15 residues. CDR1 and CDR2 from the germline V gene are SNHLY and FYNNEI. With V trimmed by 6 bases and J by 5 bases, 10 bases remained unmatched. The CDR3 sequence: CASRTGGAGNNEQFF. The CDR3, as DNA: TGTGCCAGCAGGACCGGGGGAGCGGGGAACAATGAGCAGTTCTTC. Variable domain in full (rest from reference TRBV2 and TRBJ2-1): EPEVTQTPSHQVTQMGQEVILRCVPISNHLYFYWYRQILGQKVEFLVSFYNNEISEKSEIFDDQFSVERPDGSNFTLKIRSTKLEDSAMYFCASRTGGAGNNEQFFGPGTRLTVL.

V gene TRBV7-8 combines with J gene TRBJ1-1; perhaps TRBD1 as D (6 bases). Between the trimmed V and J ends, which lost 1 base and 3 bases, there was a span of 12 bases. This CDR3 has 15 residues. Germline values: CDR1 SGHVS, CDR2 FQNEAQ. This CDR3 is CASSLEQGLDTEAFF. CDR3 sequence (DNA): TGTGCCAGCAGCTTAGAGCAGGGGTTGGACACTGAAGCTTTCTTT.

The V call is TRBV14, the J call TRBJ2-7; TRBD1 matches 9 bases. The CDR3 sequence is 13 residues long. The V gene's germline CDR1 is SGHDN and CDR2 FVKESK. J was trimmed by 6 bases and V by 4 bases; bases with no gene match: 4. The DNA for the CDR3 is TGTGCCAGCAGCCGGGACAGGGCCAGCGAGCAGTACTTC. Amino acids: CASSRDRASEQYF. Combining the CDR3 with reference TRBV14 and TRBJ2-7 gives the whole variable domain EAGVTQFPSHSVIEKGQTVTLRCDPISGHDNLYWYRRVMGKEIKFLLHFVKESKQDESGMPNNRFLAERTGGTYSTLKVQPAELEDSGVYFCASSRDRASEQYFGPGTRLTVT.

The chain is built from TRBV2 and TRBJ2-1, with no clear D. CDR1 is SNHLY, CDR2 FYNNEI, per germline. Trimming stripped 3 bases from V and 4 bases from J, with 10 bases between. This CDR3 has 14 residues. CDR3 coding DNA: TGTGCCAGCAGTGACGAGACTGGTTACAATGAGCAGTTCTTC. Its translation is CASSDETGYNEQFF.

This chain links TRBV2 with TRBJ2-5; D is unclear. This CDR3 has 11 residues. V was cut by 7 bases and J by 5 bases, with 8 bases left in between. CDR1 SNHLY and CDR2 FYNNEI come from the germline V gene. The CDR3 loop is CASILSETQYF. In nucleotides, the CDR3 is TGTGCCAGCATTCTTTCGGAGACCCAGTACTTC.

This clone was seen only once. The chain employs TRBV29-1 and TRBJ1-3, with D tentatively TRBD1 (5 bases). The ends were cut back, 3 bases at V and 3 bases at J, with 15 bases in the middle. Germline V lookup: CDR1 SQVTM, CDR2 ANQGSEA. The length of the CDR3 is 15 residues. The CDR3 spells CSVDQPAGDGNTIYF. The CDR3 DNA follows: TGCAGCGTTGACCAGCCCGCGGGGGATGGAAACACCATATATTTT.

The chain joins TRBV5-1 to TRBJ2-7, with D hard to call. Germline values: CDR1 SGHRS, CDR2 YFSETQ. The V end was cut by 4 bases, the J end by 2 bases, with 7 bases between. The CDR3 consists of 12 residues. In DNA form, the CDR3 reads TGCGCCAGCAGCGAAACGACCTACGAGCAGTACTTC. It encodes CASSETTYEQYF.

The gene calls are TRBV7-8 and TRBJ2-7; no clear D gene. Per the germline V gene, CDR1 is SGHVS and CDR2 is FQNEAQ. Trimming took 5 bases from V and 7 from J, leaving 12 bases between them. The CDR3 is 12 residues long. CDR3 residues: CASSLTVGEQYF. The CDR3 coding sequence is TGTGCCAGCAGCCTGACGGTGGGGGAGCAGTACTTC. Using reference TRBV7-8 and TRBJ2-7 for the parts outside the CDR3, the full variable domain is GAGVSQSPRYKVAKRGQDVALRCDPISGHVSLFWYQQALGQGPEFLTYFQNEAQLDKSGLPSDRFFAERPEGSVSTLKIQRTQQEDSAVYLCASSLTVGEQYFGPGTRLTVT.

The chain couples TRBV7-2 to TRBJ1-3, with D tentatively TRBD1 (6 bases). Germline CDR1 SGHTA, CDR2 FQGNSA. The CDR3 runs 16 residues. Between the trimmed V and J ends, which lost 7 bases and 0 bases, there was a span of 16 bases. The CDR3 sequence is CASTQRGSSSGNTIYF. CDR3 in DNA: TGTGCCAGCACCCAGAGGGGGTCTAGCTCTGGAAACACCATATATTTT.

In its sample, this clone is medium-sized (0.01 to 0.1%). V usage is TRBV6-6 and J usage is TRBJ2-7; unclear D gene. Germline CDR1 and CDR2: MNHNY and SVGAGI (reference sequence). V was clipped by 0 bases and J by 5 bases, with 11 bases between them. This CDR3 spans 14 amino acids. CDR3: CASSYSLNRDEQYF. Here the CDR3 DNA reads TGTGCCAGCAGTTACTCACTTAACCGGGACGAGCAGTACTTC.

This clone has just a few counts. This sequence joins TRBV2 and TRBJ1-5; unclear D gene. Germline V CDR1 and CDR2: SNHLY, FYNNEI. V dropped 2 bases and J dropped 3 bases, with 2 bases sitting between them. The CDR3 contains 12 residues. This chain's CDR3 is CASSESNQPQHF. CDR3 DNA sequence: TGTGCCAGCAGTGAATCCAATCAGCCCCAGCATTTT. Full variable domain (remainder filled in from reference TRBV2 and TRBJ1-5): EPEVTQTPSHQVTQMGQEVILRCVPISNHLYFYWYRQILGQKVEFLVSFYNNEISEKSEIFDDQFSVERPDGSNFTLKIRSTKLEDSAMYFCASSESNQPQHFGDGTRLSIL.

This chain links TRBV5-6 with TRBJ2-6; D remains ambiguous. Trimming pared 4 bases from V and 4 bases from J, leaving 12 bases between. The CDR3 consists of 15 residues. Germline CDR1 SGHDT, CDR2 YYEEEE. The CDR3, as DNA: TGTGCCAGCAGCCTGGGGTTGGGAGGGGCCAACGTCCTGACTTTC. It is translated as CASSLGLGGANVLTF.

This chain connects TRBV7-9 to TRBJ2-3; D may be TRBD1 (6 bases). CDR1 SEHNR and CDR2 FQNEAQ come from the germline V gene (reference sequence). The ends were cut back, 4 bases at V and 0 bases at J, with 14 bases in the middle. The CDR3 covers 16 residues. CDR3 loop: CASSSHGTPSTDTQYF. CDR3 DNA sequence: TGTGCCAGCAGCTCACACGGGACACCCAGCACAGATACGCAGTATTTT.

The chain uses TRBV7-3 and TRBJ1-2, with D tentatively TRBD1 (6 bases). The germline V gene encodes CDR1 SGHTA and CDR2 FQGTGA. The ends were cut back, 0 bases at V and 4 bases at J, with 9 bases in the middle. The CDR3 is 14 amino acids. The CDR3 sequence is CASSLTPQGYGYTF. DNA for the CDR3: TGTGCCAGCAGCTTAACCCCACAGGGCTATGGCTACACCTTC.

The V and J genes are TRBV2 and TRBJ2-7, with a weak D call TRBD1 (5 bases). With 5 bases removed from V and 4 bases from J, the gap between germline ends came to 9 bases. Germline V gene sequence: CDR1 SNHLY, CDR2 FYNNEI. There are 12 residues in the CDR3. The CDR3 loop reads CASSLQAYEQYF. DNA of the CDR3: TGTGCCAGCAGTTTACAGGCTTACGAGCAGTACTTC.

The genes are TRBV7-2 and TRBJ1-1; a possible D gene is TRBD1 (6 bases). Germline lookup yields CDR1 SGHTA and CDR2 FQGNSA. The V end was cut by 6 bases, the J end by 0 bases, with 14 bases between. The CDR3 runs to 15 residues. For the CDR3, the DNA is TGTGCCAGCAGTTTCAGGGGAGGGATGAACACTGAAGCTTTCTTT. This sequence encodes CASSFRGGMNTEAFF.

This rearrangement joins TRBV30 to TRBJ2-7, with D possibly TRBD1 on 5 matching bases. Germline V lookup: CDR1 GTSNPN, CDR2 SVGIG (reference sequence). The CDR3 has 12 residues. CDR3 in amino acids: CAYTGDSYEQYF. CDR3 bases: TGTGCTTATACAGGTGACTCCTACGAGCAGTACTTC.

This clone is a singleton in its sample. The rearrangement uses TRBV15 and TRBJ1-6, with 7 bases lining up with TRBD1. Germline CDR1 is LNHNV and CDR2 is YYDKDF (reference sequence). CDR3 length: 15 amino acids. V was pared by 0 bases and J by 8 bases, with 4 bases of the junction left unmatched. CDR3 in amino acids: CATSRDDRDYSPLHF. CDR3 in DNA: TGTGCCACCAGCAGAGACGACAGGGATTATTCACCCCTCCACTTT.

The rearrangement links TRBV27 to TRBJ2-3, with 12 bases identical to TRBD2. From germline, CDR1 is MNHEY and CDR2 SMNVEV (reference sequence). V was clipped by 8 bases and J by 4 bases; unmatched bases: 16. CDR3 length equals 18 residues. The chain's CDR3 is CASGDLLAGGPASDTQYF. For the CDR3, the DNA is TGTGCCAGCGGCGACCTGCTAGCGGGAGGGCCGGCCTCAGATACGCAGTATTTT.

CDR3 sequence reads: CASSAATNTGELFF. DNA for the CDR3: TGTGCCAGCAGTGCTGCGACTAACACCGGGGAGCTGTTTTTT. V and J are TRBV6-4 and TRBJ2-2, with no clear D. CDR3 length equals 14 residues. The V end was cut by 4 bases, the J end by 2 bases, with 8 bases between. Germline CDR1 reads MRHNA; CDR2 reads SNTAGT.